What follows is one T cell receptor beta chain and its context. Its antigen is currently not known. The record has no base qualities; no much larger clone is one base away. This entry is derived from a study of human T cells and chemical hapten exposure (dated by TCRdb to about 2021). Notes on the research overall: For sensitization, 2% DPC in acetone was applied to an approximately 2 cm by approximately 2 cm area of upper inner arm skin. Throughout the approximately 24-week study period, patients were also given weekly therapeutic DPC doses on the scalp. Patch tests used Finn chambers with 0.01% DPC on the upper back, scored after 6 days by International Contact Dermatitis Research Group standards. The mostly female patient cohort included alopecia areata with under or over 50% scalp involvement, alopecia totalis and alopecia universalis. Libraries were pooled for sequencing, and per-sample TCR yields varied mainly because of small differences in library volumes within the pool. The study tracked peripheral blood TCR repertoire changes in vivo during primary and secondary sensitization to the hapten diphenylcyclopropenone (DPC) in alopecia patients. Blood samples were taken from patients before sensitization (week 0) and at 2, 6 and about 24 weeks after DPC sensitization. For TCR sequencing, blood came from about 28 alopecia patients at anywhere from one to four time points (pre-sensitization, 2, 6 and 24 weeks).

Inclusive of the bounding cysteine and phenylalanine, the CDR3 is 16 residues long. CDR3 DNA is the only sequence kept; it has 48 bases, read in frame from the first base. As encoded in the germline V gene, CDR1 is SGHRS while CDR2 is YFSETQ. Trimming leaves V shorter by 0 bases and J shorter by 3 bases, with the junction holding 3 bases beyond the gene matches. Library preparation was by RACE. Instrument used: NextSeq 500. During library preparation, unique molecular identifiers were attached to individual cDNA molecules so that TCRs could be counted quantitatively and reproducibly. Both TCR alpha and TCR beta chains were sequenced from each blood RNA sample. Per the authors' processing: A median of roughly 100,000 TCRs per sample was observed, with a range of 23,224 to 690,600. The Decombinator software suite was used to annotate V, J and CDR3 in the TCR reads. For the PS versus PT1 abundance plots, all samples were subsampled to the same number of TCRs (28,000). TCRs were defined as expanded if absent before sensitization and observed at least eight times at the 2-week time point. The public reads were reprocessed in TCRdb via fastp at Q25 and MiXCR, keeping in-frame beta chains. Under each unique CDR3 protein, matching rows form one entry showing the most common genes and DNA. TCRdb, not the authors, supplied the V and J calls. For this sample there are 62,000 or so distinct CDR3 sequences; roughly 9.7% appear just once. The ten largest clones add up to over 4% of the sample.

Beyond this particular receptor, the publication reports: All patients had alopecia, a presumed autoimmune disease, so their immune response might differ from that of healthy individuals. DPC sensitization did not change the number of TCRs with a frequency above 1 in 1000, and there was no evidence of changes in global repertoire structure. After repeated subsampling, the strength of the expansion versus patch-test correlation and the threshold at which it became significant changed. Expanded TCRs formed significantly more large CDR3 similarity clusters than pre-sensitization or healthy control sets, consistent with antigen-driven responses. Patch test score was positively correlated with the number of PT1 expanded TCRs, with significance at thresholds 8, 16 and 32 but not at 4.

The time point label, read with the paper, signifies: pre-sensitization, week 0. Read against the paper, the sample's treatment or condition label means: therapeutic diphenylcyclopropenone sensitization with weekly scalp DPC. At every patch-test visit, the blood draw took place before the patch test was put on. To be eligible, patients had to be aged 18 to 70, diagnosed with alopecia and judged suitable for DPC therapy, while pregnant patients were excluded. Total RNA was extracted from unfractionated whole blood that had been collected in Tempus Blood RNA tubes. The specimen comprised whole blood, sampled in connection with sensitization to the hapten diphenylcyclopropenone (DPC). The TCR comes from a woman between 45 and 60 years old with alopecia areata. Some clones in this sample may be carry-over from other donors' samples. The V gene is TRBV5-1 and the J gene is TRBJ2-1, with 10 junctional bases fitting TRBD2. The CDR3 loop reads CASSLAVAGGYNEQFF. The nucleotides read TGCGCCAGCAGCTTGGCGGTAGCGGGGGGCTACAATGAGCAGTTCTTC.